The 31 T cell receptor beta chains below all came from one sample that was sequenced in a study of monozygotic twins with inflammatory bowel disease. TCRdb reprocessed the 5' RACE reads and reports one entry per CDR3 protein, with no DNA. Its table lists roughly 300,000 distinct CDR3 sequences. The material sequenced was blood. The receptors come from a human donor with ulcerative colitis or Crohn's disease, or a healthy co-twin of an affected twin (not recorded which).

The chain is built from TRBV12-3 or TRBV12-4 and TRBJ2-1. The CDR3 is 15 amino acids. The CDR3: CASSAFALSNNEQFF.

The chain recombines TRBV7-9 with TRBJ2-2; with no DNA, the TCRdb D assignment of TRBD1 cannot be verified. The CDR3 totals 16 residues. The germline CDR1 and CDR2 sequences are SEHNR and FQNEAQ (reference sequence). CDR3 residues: CASSPSDRAETGELFF. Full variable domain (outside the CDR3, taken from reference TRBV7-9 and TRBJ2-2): DTGVSQNPRHKITKRGQNVTFRCDPISEHNRLYWYRQTLGQGPEFLTYFQNEAQLEKSRLLSDRFSAERPKGSFSTLEIQRTEQGDSAMYLCASSPSDRAETGELFFGEGSRLTVL.

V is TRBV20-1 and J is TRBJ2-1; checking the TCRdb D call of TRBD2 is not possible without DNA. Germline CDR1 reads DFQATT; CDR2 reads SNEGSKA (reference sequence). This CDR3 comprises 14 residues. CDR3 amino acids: CSARTSGSDHEQFF.

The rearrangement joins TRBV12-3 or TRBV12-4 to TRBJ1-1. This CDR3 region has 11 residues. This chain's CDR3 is CASSRVTEAFF.

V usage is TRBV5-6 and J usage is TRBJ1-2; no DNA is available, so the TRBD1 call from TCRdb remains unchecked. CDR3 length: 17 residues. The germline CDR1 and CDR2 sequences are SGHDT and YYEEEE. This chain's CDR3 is CASSRYRDRGDLYGYTF.

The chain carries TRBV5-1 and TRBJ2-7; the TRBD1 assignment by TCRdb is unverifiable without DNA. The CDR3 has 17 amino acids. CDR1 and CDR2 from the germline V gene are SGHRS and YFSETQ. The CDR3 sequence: CASNEGSQRILSVEQYF.

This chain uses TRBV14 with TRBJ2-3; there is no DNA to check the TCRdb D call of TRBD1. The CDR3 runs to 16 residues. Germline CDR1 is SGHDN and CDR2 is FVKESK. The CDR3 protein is CASSFRRTGSTDTQYF.

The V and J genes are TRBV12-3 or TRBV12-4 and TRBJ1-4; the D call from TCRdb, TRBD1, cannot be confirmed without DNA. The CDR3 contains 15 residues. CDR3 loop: CASSYRDRANEKLFF.

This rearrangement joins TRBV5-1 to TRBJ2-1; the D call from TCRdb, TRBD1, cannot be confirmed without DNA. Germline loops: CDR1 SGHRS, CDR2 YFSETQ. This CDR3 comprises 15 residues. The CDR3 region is CASSLTGAATNEQFF.

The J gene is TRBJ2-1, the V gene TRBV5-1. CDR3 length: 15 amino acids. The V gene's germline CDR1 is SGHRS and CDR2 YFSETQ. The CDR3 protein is CASSLASSRYNEQFF.

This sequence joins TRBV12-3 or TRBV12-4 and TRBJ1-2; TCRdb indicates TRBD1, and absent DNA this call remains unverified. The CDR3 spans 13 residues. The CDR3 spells CASRPTGGEGYTF.

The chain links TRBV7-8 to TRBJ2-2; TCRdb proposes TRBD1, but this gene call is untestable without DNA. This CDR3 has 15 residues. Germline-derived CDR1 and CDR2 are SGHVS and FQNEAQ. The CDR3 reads CASSPTGTVTGELFF.

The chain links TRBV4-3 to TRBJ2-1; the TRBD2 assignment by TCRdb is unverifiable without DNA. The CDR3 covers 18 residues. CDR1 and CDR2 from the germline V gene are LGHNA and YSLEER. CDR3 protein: CASSQRLAGGTEYNEQFF.

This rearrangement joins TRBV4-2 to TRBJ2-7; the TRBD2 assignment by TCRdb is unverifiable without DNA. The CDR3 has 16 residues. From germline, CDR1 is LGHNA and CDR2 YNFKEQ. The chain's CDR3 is CASSQDRRTSGFEQYF.

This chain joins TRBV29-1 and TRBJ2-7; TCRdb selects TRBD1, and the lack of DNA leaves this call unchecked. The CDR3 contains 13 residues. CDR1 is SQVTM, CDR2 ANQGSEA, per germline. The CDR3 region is CSVEKDTTYEQYF.

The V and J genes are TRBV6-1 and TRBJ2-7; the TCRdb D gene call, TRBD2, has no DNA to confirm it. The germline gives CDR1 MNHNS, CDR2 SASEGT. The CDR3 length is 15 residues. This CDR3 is CASSRGLAGANEQYF.

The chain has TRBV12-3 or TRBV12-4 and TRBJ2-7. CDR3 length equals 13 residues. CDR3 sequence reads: CASSLIGSHEQYF.

The CDR3 reads CASSTWGGISYNEQFF. The V and J genes are TRBV7-9 and TRBJ2-1; TCRdb selects TRBD1, and the lack of DNA leaves this call unchecked. The CDR3 consists of 16 residues. Germline V gene sequence: CDR1 SEHNR, CDR2 FQNEAQ (reference sequence). The variable domain in full, completed from reference TRBV7-9 and TRBJ2-1, reads DTGVSQNPRHKITKRGQNVTFRCDPISEHNRLYWYRQTLGQGPEFLTYFQNEAQLEKSRLLSDRFSAERPKGSFSTLEIQRTEQGDSAMYLCASSTWGGISYNEQFFGPGTRLTVL.

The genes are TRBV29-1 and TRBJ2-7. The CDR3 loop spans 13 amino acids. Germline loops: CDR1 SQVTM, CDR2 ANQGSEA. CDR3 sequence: CSVEVPTTYEQYF.

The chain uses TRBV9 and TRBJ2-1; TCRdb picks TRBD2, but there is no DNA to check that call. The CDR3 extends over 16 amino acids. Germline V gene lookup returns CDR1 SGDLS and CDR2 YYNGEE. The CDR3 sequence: CASSVGASGFYNEQFF.

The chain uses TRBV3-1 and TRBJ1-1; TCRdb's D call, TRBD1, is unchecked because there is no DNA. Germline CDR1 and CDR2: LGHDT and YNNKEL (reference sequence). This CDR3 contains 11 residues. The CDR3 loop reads CASSQGPGAFF.

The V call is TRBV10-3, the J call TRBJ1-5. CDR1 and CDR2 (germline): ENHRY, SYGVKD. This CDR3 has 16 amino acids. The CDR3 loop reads CAISESSGGSNQPQHF.

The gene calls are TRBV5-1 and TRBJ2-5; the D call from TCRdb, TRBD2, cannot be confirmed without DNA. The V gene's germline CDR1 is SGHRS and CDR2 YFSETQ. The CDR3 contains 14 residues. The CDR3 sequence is CASSSPGLLETQYF.

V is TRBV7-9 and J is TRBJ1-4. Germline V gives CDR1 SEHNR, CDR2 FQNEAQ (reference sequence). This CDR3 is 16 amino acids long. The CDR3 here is CASSLVTPARNEKLFF.

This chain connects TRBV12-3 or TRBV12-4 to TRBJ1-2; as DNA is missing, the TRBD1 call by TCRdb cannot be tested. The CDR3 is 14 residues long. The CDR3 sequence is CASSLAAGALGYTF.

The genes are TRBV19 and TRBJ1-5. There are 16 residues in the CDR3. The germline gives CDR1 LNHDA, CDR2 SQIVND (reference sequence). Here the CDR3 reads CASSNKAEYSNQPQHF.

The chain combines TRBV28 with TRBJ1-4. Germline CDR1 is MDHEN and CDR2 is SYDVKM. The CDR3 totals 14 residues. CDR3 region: CASSVGSISAKLFF. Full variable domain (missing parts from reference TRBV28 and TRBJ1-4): DVKVTQSSRYLVKRTGEKVFLECVQDMDHENMFWYRQDPGLGLRLIYFSYDVKMKEKGDIPEGYSVSREKKERFSLILESASTNQTSMYLCASSVGSISAKLFFGSGTQLSVL.

The CDR3 loop reads CASSNWGQGAPTGELFF. The chain couples TRBV21-1 to TRBJ2-2; lacking DNA, the TRBD1 call made by TCRdb goes unchecked. TRBV21-1 is an annotated pseudogene. The CDR3 loop spans 17 amino acids.

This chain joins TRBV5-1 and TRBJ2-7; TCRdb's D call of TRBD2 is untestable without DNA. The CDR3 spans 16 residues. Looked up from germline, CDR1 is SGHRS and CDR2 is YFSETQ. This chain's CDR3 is CASSLGSGRVAYEQYF.

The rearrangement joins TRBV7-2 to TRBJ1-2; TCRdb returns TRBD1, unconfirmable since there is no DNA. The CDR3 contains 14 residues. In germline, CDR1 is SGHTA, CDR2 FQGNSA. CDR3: CASSLEPGLYGYTF.

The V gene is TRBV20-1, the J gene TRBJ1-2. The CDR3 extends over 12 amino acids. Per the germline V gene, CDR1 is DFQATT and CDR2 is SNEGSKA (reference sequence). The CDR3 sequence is CSARVEGKGYTF.